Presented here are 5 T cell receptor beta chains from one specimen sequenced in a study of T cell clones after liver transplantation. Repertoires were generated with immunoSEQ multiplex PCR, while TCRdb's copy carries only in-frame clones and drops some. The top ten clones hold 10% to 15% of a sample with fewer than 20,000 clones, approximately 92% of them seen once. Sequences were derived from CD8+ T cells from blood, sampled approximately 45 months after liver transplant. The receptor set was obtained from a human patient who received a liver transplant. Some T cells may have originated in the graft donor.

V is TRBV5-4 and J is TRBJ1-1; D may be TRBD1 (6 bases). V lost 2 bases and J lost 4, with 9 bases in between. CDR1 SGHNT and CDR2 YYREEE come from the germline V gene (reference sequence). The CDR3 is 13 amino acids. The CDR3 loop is CASSFGRGTEAFF. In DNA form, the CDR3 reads TGTGCCAGCAGCTTTGGCAGGGGCACTGAAGCTTTCTTT.

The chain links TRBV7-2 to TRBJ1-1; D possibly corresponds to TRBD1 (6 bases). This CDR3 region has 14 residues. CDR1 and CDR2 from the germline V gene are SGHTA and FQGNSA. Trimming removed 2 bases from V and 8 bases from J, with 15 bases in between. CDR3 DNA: TGTGCCAGCAGCTTACACAGACAGGACCTGGAAGCTTTCTTT. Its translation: CASSLHRQDLEAFF. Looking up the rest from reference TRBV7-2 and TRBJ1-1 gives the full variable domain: GAGVSQSPSNKVTEKGKDVELRCDPISGHTALYWYRQSLGQGLEFLIYFQGNSAPDKSGLPSDRFSAERTGGSVSTLTIQRTQQEDSAVYLCASSLHRQDLEAFFGQGTRLTVV.

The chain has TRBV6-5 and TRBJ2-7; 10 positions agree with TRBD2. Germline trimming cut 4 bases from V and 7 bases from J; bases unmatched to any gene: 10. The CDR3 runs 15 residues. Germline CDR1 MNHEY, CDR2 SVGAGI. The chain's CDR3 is CASSFRAGGLAEQYF. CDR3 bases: TGTGCCAGCAGTTTCAGAGCGGGAGGGCTTGCGGAGCAGTACTTC.

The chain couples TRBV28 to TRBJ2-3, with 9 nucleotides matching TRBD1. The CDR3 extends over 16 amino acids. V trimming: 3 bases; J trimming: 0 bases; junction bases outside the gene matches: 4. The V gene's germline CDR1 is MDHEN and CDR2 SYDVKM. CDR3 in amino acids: CASSLGTGWSTDTQYF. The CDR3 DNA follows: TGTGCCAGCAGTTTGGGGACAGGGTGGAGCACAGATACGCAGTATTTT.

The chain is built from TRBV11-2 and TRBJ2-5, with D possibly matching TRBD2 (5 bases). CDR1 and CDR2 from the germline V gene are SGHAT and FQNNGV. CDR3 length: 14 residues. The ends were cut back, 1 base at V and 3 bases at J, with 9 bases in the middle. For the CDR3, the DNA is TGTGCCAGCAGCTTAGCCCCCGGGAAAGAGACCCAGTACTTC. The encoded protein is CASSLAPGKETQYF.